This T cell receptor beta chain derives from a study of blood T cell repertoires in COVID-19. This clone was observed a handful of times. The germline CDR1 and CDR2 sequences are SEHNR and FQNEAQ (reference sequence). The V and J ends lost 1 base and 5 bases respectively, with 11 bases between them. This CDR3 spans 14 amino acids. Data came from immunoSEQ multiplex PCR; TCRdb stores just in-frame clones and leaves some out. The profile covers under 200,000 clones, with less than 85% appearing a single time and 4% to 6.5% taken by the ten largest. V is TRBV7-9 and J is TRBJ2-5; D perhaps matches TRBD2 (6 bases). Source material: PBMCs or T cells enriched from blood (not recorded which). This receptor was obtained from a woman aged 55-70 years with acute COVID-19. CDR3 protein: CASSLDGGRETQYF. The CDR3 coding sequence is TGTGCCAGCAGCTTAGATGGGGGGAGGGAGACCCAGTACTTC.